This T cell receptor (beta chain) appears in the sequencing data of a study of cytomegalovirus exposure and HLA in healthy donors. Concerning this clone itself: What it recognizes is unknown.

Study outcomes and limitations: The study labeled more than 150 TCR beta chains cytomegalovirus-associated. According to a subsequent analysis, TCR clusters from the first cohort were inclined to appear together in the 120 validation repertoires. Rare TCR sequences predominated, though certain public TCRs were found in many donors. Reports described diagnosis of cytomegalovirus status by the classifier as highly specific and sensitive.

With 4 bases removed from V and 3 bases from J, the gap between germline ends came to 12 bases. The CDR3 is 14 amino acids. Germline CDR1 reads KGHSH; CDR2 reads LQKENI. TCRdb's table, derived via immunoSEQ multiplex PCR, lists solely in-frame clones and lacks some. The sample includes about 180,000 clones, about 87% seen only once; the top ten take roughly 1.3%. The receptor was derived from a woman aged 30 to 39 in good health and CMV-seronegative. Sequenced: PBMCs. The chain uses TRBV18 and TRBJ1-1, with D maybe TRBD1 (5 bases). The CDR3 DNA sequence: TGTGCCAGCTCACGTCGGGGGGAGCACACTGAAGCTTTCTTT. Protein sequence: CASSRRGEHTEAFF.